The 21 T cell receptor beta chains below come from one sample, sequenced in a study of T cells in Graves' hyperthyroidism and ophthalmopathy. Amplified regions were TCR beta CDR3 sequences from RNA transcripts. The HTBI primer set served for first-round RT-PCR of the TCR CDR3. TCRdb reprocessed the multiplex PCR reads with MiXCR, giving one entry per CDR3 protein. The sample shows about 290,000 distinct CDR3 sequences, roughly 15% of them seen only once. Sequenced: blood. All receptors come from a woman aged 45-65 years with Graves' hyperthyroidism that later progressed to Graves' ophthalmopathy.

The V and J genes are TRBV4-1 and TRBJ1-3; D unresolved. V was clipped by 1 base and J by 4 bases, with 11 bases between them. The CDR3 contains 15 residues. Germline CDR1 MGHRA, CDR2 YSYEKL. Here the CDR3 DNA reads TGCGCCAGCAGCCAAGGAGCTTCGCGGGGAAACACCATATATTTT. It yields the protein CASSQGASRGNTIYF.

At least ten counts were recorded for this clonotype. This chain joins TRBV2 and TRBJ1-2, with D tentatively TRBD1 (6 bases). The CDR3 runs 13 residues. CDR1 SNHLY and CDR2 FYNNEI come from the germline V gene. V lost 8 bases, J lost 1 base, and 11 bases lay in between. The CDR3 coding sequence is TGTGCCAGCTGGGCAGGGGTTAACTATGGCTACACCTTC. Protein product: CASWAGVNYGYTF.

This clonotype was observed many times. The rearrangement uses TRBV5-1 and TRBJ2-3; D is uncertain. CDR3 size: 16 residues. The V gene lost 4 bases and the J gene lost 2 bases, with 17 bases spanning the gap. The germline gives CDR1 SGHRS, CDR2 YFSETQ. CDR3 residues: CASSLLGDQATDTQYF. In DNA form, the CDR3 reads TGCGCCAGCAGCCTGTTGGGCGATCAGGCCACAGATACGCAGTATTTT.

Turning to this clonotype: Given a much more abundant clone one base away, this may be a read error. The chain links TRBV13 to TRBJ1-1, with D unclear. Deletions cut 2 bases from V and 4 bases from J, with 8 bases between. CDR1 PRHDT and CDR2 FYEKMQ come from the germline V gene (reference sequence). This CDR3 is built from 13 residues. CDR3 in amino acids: CASSLNVVTEAFF. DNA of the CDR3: TGTGCCAGCAGCTTAAACGTGGTCACTGAAGCTTTCTTT.

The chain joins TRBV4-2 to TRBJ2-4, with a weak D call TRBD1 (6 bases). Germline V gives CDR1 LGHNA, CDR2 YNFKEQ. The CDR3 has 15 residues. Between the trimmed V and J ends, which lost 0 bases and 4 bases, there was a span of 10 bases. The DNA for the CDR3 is TGTGCCAGCAGCCAAGAGGGGACAACGAAAAACATTCAGTACTTC. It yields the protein CASSQEGTTKNIQYF.

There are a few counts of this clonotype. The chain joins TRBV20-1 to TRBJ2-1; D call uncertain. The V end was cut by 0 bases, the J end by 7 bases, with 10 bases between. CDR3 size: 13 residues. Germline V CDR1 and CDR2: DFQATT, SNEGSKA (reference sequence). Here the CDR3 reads CSARDAPGNEQFF. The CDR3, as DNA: TGCAGTGCTAGAGATGCCCCTGGTAATGAGCAGTTCTTC.

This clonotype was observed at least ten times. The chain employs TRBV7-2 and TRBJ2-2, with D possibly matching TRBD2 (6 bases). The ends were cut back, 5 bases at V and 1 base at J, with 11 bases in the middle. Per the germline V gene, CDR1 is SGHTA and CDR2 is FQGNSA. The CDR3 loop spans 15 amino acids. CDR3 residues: CASSPGTLNTGELFF. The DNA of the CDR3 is TGTGCCAGCAGCCCCGGGACTTTGAACACCGGGGAGCTGTTTTTT. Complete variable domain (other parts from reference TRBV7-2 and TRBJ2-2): GAGVSQSPSNKVTEKGKDVELRCDPISGHTALYWYRQSLGQGLEFLIYFQGNSAPDKSGLPSDRFSAERTGGSVSTLTIQRTQQEDSAVYLCASSPGTLNTGELFFGEGSRLTVL.

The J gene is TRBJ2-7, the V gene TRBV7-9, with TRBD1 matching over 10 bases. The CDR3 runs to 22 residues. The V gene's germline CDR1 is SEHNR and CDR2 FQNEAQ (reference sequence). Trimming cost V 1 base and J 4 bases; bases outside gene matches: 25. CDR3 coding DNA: TGTGCCAGCAGCTTAGTCAGATTCCGGGACAGGGGAAGGGCGGGAGAGGATTACGAGCAGTACTTC. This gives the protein CASSLVRFRDRGRAGEDYEQYF.

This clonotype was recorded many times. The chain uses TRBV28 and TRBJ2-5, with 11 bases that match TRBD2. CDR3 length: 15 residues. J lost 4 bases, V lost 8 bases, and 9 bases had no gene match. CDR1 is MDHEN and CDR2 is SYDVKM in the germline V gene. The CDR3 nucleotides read TGTGCCAGCCGGTACACTAGCGGGAGAGGAGAGACCCAGTACTTC. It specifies CASRYTSGRGETQYF.

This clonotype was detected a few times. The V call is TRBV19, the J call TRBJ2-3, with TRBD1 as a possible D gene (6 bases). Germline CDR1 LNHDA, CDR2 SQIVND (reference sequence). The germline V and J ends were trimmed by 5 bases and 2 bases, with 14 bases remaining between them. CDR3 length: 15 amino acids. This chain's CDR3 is CASSYRDITTDTQYF. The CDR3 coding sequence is TGTGCCAGTAGTTACCGGGACATCACCACAGATACGCAGTATTTT.

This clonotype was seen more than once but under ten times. The chain's CDR3 is CASSQETSAPVYEQYF. The CDR3 region has the DNA TGCGCCAGCAGCCAAGAAACTAGCGCACCTGTCTACGAGCAGTACTTC. The chain recombines TRBV4-1 with TRBJ2-7; TRBD2 matches at 7 bases. The germline V gene has CDR1 MGHRA and CDR2 YSYEKL. The CDR3 runs 16 residues. V dropped 0 bases and J dropped 3; count of bases not matched to a gene: 8.

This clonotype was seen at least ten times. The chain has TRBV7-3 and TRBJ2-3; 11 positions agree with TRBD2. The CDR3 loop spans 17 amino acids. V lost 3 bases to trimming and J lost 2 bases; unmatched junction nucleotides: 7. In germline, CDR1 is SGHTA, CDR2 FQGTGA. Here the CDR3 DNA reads TGTGCCAGCAGCTTTGAGAGGACTAGCGGGCCCACAGATACGCAGTATTTT. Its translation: CASSFERTSGPTDTQYF. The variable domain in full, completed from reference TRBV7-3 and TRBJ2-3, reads GAGVSQTPSNKVTEKGKYVELRCDPISGHTALYWYRQSLGQGPEFLIYFQGTGAADDSGLPNDRFFAVRPEGSVSTLKIQRTERGDSAVYLCASSFERTSGPTDTQYFGPGTRLTVL.

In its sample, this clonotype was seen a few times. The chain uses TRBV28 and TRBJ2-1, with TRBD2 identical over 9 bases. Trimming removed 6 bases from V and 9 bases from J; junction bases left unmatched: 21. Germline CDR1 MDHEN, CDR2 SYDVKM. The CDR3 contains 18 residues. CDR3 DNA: TGTGCCAGCAGCCAAGTTCTATCCCCGGGGCGGGGGGGGGGTGAGCAGTTCTTC. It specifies CASSQVLSPGRGGGEQFF.

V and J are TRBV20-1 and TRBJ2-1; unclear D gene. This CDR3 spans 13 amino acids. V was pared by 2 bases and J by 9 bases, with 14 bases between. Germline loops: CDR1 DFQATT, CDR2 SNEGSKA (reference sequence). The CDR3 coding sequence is TGCAGTGCTAGACCTCCGGCCCCGGCTGAGCAGTTCTTC. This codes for CSARPPAPAEQFF.

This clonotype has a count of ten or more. The CDR3 spells CASSEGPYGYTF. The CDR3 nucleotides are TGTGCCAGCAGTGAAGGCCCCTATGGCTACACCTTC. The chain carries TRBV6-1 and TRBJ1-2; D remains ambiguous. This CDR3 comprises 12 residues. Trimming removed 1 base at V and 4 bases at J, with 4 bases between. Per the germline V gene, CDR1 is MNHNS and CDR2 is SASEGT.

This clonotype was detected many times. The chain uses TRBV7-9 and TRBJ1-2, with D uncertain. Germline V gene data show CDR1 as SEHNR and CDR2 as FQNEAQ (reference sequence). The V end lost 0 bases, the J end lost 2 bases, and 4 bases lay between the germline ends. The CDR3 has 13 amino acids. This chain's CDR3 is CASSLAGNYGYTF. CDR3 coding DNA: TGTGCCAGCAGCTTAGCAGGGAACTATGGCTACACCTTC.

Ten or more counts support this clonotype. The CDR3 nucleotides read TGTGCCAGCCAGGACCCCGGACGTCCTGGCTACACCTTC. It codes for CASQDPGRPGYTF. This rearrangement joins TRBV2 to TRBJ1-2; D gene uncertain. V was shortened by 8 bases and J by 7 bases, with 17 bases between the two germline ends. This CDR3 spans 13 amino acids. Per the germline V gene, CDR1 is SNHLY and CDR2 is FYNNEI.

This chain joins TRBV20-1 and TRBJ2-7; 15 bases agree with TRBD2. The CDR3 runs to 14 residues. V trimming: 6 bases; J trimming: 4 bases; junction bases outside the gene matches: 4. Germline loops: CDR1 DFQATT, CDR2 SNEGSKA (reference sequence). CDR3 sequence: CSATGTSGRYEQYF. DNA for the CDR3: TGCAGTGCAACGGGGACTAGCGGGAGGTACGAGCAGTACTTC.

The CDR3 DNA reads TGTGCCAGCAGCTCCGGGAGGGCGTTTGATGGCTACACCTTC. This codes for CASSSGRAFDGYTF. The rearrangement links TRBV6-1 to TRBJ1-2; no clear D gene. Germline CDR1 MNHNS, CDR2 SASEGT. The CDR3 contains 14 residues. The ends were cut back, 6 bases at V and 6 bases at J, with 17 bases in the middle.

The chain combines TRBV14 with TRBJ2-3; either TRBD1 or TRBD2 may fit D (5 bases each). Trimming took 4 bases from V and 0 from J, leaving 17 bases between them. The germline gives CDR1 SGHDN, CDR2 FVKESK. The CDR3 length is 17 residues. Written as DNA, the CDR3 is TGTGCCAGCAGCCTCTACCCACGGGGCCTTAGCACAGATACGCAGTATTTT. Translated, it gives CASSLYPRGLSTDTQYF. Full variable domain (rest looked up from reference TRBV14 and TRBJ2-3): EAGVTQFPSHSVIEKGQTVTLRCDPISGHDNLYWYRRVMGKEIKFLLHFVKESKQDESGMPNNRFLAERTGGTYSTLKVQPAELEDSGVYFCASSLYPRGLSTDTQYFGPGTRLTVL.

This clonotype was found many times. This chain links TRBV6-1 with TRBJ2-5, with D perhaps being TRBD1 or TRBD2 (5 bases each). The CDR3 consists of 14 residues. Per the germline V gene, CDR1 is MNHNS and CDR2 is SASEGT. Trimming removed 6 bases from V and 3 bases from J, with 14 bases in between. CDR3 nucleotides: TGTGCCAGCAGCTTCCATGTGGGGGAAGAGACCCAGTACTTC. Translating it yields CASSFHVGEETQYF.